These 21 T cell receptor beta chains were all obtained from the same sample, sequenced in a study of shared clonotypes between healthy human individuals (dated by TCRdb to the early 2020s). Receptors were amplified or captured by the immunoSEQ multiplex PCR assay. TCRdb limited this immuneACCESS table to in-frame rearrangements with V and J called. A share of clones is missing; checked studies link under half to unresolved V genes, and the rest is unexplained. This sample has approximately 940,000 clones in its table, and around 80% of those were observed once. Approximately 1.5% of the sample comes from the top ten. Sequences were obtained from memory CD4+ T cells sorted from blood. This specimen's cell subset or site label, interpreted: CD45RA-negative fraction. The receptors shown here come from a man younger than 35 in good health.

For this clone: This CDR3 is also generated by other DNA sequences in the sample. The chain uses TRBV5-4 and TRBJ2-3; D is unclear. V was clipped by 0 bases and J by 4 bases, with 3 bases between them. CDR1 is SGHNT, CDR2 YYREEE, per germline (reference sequence). The length of the CDR3 is 12 residues. CDR3 sequence reads: CASSLDADTQYF. The CDR3 coding sequence is TGTGCCAGCAGCTTGGATGCAGATACGCAGTATTTT.

The CDR3 protein is CASIKNRAGNYGYTF. DNA for the CDR3: TGTGCCAGCATTAAAAACAGGGCCGGTAACTATGGCTACACCTTC. The rearrangement joins TRBV2 to TRBJ1-2; a possible D gene is TRBD1 (6 bases). The CDR3 sequence is 15 residues long. V lost 7 bases to trimming and J lost 1 base, with 16 bases between them. From germline, CDR1 is SNHLY and CDR2 FYNNEI. Based on the CDR3 plus reference TRBV2 and TRBJ1-2, the full variable domain is EPEVTQTPSHQVTQMGQEVILRCVPISNHLYFYWYRQILGQKVEFLVSFYNNEISEKSEIFDDQFSVERPDGSNFTLKIRSTKLEDSAMYFCASIKNRAGNYGYTFGSGTRLTVV.

This rearrangement joins TRBV6-5 to TRBJ1-6; D is unresolved. The germline V gene encodes CDR1 MNHEY and CDR2 SVGAGI. The CDR3 is 15 residues long. The V gene lost 0 bases and the J gene lost 5 bases, with 8 bases spanning the gap. As DNA, the CDR3 is TGTGCCAGCAGTTACTCCTGGACGGATAATTCACCCCTCCACTTT. Translated: CASSYSWTDNSPLHF.

V usage is TRBV12-5 and J usage is TRBJ1-5; tentative D call: TRBD1 (6 bases). The CDR3 runs to 15 residues. V dropped 1 base and J dropped 4 bases, with 11 bases sitting between them. Germline V gives CDR1 LGHNT, CDR2 FRNRAP. The chain's CDR3 is CASGLGDTGNQPQHF. DNA of the CDR3: TGTGCTAGTGGTTTGGGGGACACCGGGAATCAGCCCCAGCATTTT.

The rearrangement joins TRBV7-9 to TRBJ1-5; 8 bases agree with TRBD1. With 5 bases clipped from V and 0 bases from J, the junction kept 12 bases outside the gene matches. Germline V CDR1 and CDR2: SEHNR, FQNEAQ (reference sequence). This CDR3 spans 18 amino acids. The CDR3 coding sequence is TGTGCCAGCAGCATCGACAGGGGATGGGGGGATAGCAATCAGCCCCAGCATTTT. Encoded protein: CASSIDRGWGDSNQPQHF.

This clone turned up a few times. The chain carries TRBV7-2 and TRBJ2-7, with 8 bases lining up with TRBD1. From germline, CDR1 is SGHTA and CDR2 FQGNSA. The CDR3 totals 15 residues. After removal of 2 bases from V and 6 bases from J, the junction contained 9 bases not matched to a gene. The chain's CDR3 is CASSLTSGTGGEQYF. As DNA, the CDR3 is TGTGCCAGCAGCTTAACTTCCGGGACAGGCGGCGAGCAGTACTTC.

The V and J genes are TRBV6-5 and TRBJ1-2, with D maybe TRBD1 (6 bases). The CDR3 covers 14 residues. Trimming removed 8 bases from V and 3 bases from J, with 16 bases in between. CDR1 is MNHEY and CDR2 is SVGAGI in the germline V gene. Here the CDR3 reads CASGKAGGHYGYTF. The CDR3 nucleotides read TGTGCCAGCGGCAAAGCGGGGGGCCACTATGGCTACACCTTC.

The V gene is TRBV6-1, the J gene TRBJ1-1; 9 bases agree with TRBD1. Germline V gives CDR1 MNHNS, CDR2 SASEGT. This CDR3 has 14 amino acids. The ends lost 8 bases at V and 4 bases at J; junction bases unmatched: 8. This chain's CDR3 is CASVLTGGFTEAFF. CDR3 nucleotide sequence: TGTGCCAGCGTCTTAACAGGGGGCTTCACTGAAGCTTTCTTT.

This clone has a handful of counts. The chain is built from TRBV18 and TRBJ2-2; D is unresolved. CDR1 and CDR2 (germline): KGHSH, LQKENI. The CDR3 is 13 residues long. The V and J ends lost 6 bases and 8 bases respectively, with 13 bases between them. The CDR3 nucleotides read TGTGCCAGCTCCCCCCCAAGCCGAGGGGAGCTGTTTTTT. Protein sequence: CASSPPSRGELFF.

This chain links TRBV6-5 with TRBJ2-5, with no clear D. The J call is uncertain, as TRBJ2-7 better fits the DNA end. Germline assignment: CDR1 MNHEY and CDR2 SVGAGI. The CDR3 runs to 13 residues. CDR3 nucleotide sequence: TGTGCCAGCAGTTACTCAAACTCGTACGAGCAGTACTTC. This sequence encodes CASSYSNSYEQYF.

This clone showed up just once. A much larger clonotype is one base distant, so this may be a read error. The CDR3 protein is CASSFGGGATGELFF. Written as DNA, the CDR3 is TGTGCCAGCAGCTTCGGCGGGGGGGCGACCGGGGAGCTGTTTTTT. The chain is built from TRBV11-3 and TRBJ2-2, with 9 bases identical to TRBD2. Germline CDR1 reads SGHNT; CDR2 reads YENEEA. The CDR3 covers 15 residues. V trimming: 3 bases; J trimming: 5 bases; junction bases outside the gene matches: 4.

This clone was found a few times. The J gene is TRBJ1-4, the V gene TRBV19, with a possible D match to TRBD1 (5 bases). The CDR3 spans 15 residues. From germline, CDR1 is LNHDA and CDR2 SQIVND (reference sequence). The V end was cut by 6 bases, the J end by 2 bases, with 13 bases between. The CDR3 protein is CASRDGGSTNEKLFF. DNA of the CDR3: TGTGCCAGTAGAGACGGGGGGTCGACTAATGAAAAACTGTTTTTT.

To note about this clone: Germline is not matched at one junction end, which may reflect a read error. The V and J genes are TRBV7-7 and TRBJ1-3, with D possibly matching TRBD1 (6 bases). Germline values: CDR1 SSHAT, CDR2 FNYEAQ (reference sequence). The CDR3 length is 15 residues. CDR3 DNA sequence: TGTGCTAGCAGCTCCGGAGGGGGCTCTGGAAACACCATATATTTT. Translating it yields CASSSGGGSGNTIYF.

In its sample, this clone was seen a few times. Other DNA sequences in the sample encode the same CDR3. V gene TRBV9 combines with J gene TRBJ1-1, with D possibly matching TRBD1 (6 bases). CDR1 SGDLS and CDR2 YYNGEE come from the germline V gene. The CDR3 length is 14 residues. V shed 0 bases and J shed 7 bases, with 13 bases lying between them. CDR3 sequence reads: CASSVEGRGGEAFF. As DNA, the CDR3 is TGTGCCAGCAGCGTAGAGGGCAGGGGTGGTGAAGCTTTCTTT. Drawing the rest from reference TRBV9 and TRBJ1-1, the complete variable domain is DSGVTQTPKHLITATGQRVTLRCSPRSGDLSVYWYQQSLDQGLQFLIQYYNGEERAKGNILERFSAQQFPDLHSELNLSSLELGDSALYFCASSVEGRGGEAFFGQGTRLTVV.

This chain connects TRBV5-1 to TRBJ2-7, with TRBD2 matching over 7 bases. J gave up 4 bases and V 2 bases, and 6 bases lay outside the gene matches. Germline V gene data show CDR1 as SGHRS and CDR2 as YFSETQ. The CDR3 is made up of 14 amino acids. This CDR3 is CASSFRDGGYEQYF. CDR3 nucleotides: TGCGCCAGCAGCTTTCGGGACGGGGGGTACGAGCAGTACTTC.

V usage is TRBV19 and J usage is TRBJ2-3, with TRBD1 identical over 10 bases. Trimming removed 4 bases from V and 4 bases from J; junction bases left unmatched: 2. The CDR3 runs to 14 residues. Germline CDR1 is LNHDA and CDR2 is SQIVND (reference sequence). The CDR3 bases are TGTGCCAGTAGTAAGGGACAGGGGCCAGATACGCAGTATTTT. It specifies CASSKGQGPDTQYF.

The J gene is TRBJ1-5, the V gene TRBV5-8; a weak D match, TRBD1 (6 bases). Germline lookup yields CDR1 SGHTS and CDR2 YDEGEE. The CDR3 consists of 17 residues. Trimming pared 0 bases from V and 0 bases from J, leaving 13 bases between. DNA of the CDR3: TGTGCCAGCAGCTTGGGCCTCACAGGGAATAGCAATCAGCCCCAGCATTTT. It is translated as CASSLGLTGNSNQPQHF.

The CDR3 here is CASSIQGWQYF. In DNA form, the CDR3 reads TGTGCCAGTAGTATTCAGGGGTGGCAGTACTTC. This chain joins TRBV19 and TRBJ2-7; possibly TRBD1 for D (6 bases). Germline CDR1 and CDR2: LNHDA and SQIVND (reference sequence). This CDR3 contains 11 residues. The V and J ends lost 3 bases and 9 bases respectively, with 9 bases between them.

This chain uses TRBV6-5 with TRBJ1-5, with 8 nucleotides matching TRBD1. Germline CDR1 reads MNHEY; CDR2 reads SVGAGI. The CDR3 has 14 residues. J lost 2 bases, V lost 6 bases, and 3 bases had no gene match. CDR3 loop: CASRGQGRNQPQHF. For the CDR3, the DNA is TGTGCCAGCAGAGGACAGGGTCGCAATCAGCCCCAGCATTTT.

This chain uses TRBV5-1 with TRBJ1-2; 10 positions agree with TRBD1. Per the germline V gene, CDR1 is SGHRS and CDR2 is YFSETQ. Germline trimming cut 1 base from V and 2 bases from J; bases unmatched to any gene: 8. This CDR3 contains 17 residues. The CDR3: CASSLPADRGNNYGYTF. The CDR3 DNA follows: TGCGCCAGCAGCTTGCCCGCGGACAGGGGGAACAACTATGGCTACACCTTC.

This clone was seen only a few times. The sample has other DNA sequences that encode this CDR3 too. This rearrangement joins TRBV7-2 to TRBJ2-5; 8 positions match TRBD1. Trimming at V came to 5 bases and at J to 2 bases, leaving 4 bases not matched to a gene. CDR1 SGHTA and CDR2 FQGNSA come from the germline V gene. CDR3 length: 14 residues. The CDR3 loop is CASSRDRGQETQYF. CDR3 sequence (DNA): TGTGCCAGCAGCCGAGACAGGGGTCAAGAGACCCAGTACTTC. Drawing the rest from reference TRBV7-2 and TRBJ2-5, the complete variable domain is GAGVSQSPSNKVTEKGKDVELRCDPISGHTALYWYRQSLGQGLEFLIYFQGNSAPDKSGLPSDRFSAERTGGSVSTLTIQRTQQEDSAVYLCASSRDRGQETQYFGPGTRLLVL.